This T cell receptor beta chain is drawn from a study of monozygotic twins with cystic fibrosis. At the level of the study: Library input was three micrograms of fragmented DNA, with about 15 PCR cycles.

Germline CDR1 is MNHEY and CDR2 is SVGAGI. V was clipped by 4 bases and J by 7 bases; unmatched bases: 10. The CDR3 covers 14 residues. Findings of the study overall: Unrelated CF individuals shared fewer identical clonotypes than monozygotic CF twins. Co-twins had the most similar V usage for 13 of 16 pairs, J for 8. Low clonality (median about 0.0095) suggested a mostly naive repertoire.

TCRdb's table, derived via immunoSEQ multiplex PCR, lists solely in-frame clones and lacks some. The table lists fewer than 30,000 clones, 85% of them singletons. This clone was seen a handful of times. Its antigen is currently unknown. Sequencing was performed on blood. V is TRBV6-5 and J is TRBJ2-7, with 7 bases that match TRBD1. This TCR was recovered from a girl aged 2-10 years with cystic fibrosis. This CDR3 is CASSSTGPHLEQYF. DNA for the CDR3: TGTGCCAGCAGTTCGACAGGGCCCCACCTGGAGCAGTACTTC.